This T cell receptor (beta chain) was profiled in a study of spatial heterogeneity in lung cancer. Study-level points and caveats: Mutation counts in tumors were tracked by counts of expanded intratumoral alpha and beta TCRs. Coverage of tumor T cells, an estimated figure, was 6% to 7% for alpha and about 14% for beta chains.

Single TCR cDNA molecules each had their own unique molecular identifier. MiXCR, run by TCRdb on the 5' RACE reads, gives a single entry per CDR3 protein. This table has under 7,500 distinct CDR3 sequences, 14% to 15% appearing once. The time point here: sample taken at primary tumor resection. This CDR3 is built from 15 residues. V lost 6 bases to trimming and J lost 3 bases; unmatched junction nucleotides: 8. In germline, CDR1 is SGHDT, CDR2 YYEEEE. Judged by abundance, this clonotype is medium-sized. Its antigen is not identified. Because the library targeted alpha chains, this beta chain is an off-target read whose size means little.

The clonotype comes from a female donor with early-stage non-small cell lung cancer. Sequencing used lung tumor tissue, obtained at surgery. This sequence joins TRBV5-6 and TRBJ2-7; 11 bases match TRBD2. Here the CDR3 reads CASIKLSGGVYEQYF. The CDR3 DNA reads TGTGCCAGCATCAAACTTAGCGGGGGGGTCTACGAGCAGTACTTC.